Listed below are T cell receptor beta chains from one sample, sequenced in a study of T cell responses to AZD1222 COVID-19 vaccine. Repertoires were generated with immunoSEQ multiplex PCR, while TCRdb's copy carries only in-frame clones and drops some. The repertoire includes about 94,000 clones, more than 75% of them detected once, and about 12% sits in the top ten. Sequencing was performed on peripheral blood, taken 28 days after the second AZD1222 dose. The receptor source for this set is an adult who received the AZD1222 COVID-19 vaccine. The CDR3 runs from the conserved cysteine through the conserved F or W. D genes are given only for firm matches. Size is stated for part of the rows, as once, few or many counts, or as a class when the clone is expanded.

v_call	clone_size	d_call	j_call	cdr3_nt	cdr3_aa
TRBV18	once	TRBD1	TRBJ1-5	TGTGCCAGCTCACCTCCCGGACAGGCAGTTGGGCCCCAGCATTTT	CASSPPGQAVGPQHF
TRBV4-3	.	.	TRBJ2-1	TGCGCCAGCAGCCACGGGACTCACGAATACAATGAGCAGTTCTTC	CASSHGTHEYNEQFF
TRBV4-1	.	.	TRBJ2-7	TGCGCCAGCAGCCAGAGACCGGGACTGGACTCCTACGAGCAGTACTTC	CASSQRPGLDSYEQYF
TRBV7-9	once	.	TRBJ2-1	TGTGCCAGCAGCTTAGGCGGGCTAGCAAATGAGCAGTTCTTC	CASSLGGLANEQFF
TRBV10-2	.	.	TRBJ2-6	TGCGCCAGCACGGAATCTGGGGCCAACGTCCTGACTTTC	CASTESGANVLTF
TRBV9	.	.	TRBJ2-7	TGTGCCAGCAGCGTAAGTGGATCGGGAGTCTCCTACGAGCAGTACTTC	CASSVSGSGVSYEQYF
TRBV5-1	.	.	TRBJ1-1	TGCGCCAGCAGCTTGGACGGATCGAACACTGAAGCTTTCTTT	CASSLDGSNTEAFF
TRBV3-1/TRBV3-2	once	.	TRBJ1-2	TGTGCCAGCAGCCAAGCCGTGCGGTTTAATGGCTACACCTTC	CASSQAVRFNGYTF
TRBV4-1	.	TRBD1	TRBJ1-1	TGCGCCAGCAGCCGGGACAGGTCCCTTGAAGCTTTCTTT	CASSRDRSLEAFF
TRBV10-3	.	TRBD1	TRBJ1-1	TGTGCCATCAGCGACAGGGCTGGGAACACTGAAGCTTTCTTT	CAISDRAGNTEAFF
TRBV19	.	.	TRBJ1-5	TGTGCCAGTAGTGCCGTCGCGGATCAGCCCCAGCATTTT	CASSAVADQPQHF
TRBV18	.	TRBD1	TRBJ1-2	TGTGCCAGCTCACCTGCCAGGGACAGGGCTAGTGGCTACACCTTC	CASSPARDRASGYTF
TRBV7-9	few	.	TRBJ2-6	TGTGCCAGCAGCCTATATGACCGCGACTACTCTGGGGCCAACGTCCTGACTTTC	CASSLYDRDYSGANVLTF
TRBV6-5	once	.	TRBJ1-1	TGTGCCAGCAGTTTACGGACGGGGACTGAAGCTTTCTTT	CASSLRTGTEAFF
TRBV6-1	.	.	TRBJ1-3	TGTGCCAGCAGTGCTCACCAAGGGGGGGGAAGTAGAAACACCATATATTTT	CASSAHQGGGSRNTIYF
TRBV19	once	.	TRBJ1-6	TGTGCCAGTCGATCCGATTGGAATAATTCACCCCTCCACTTT	CASRSDWNNSPLHF
TRBV7-2	.	.	TRBJ2-7	TGTGCCAGCAGCTTAGATGTGGCGAGGATGGTCCCCTACGAGCAGTACTTC	CASSLDVARMVPYEQYF
TRBV4-3	.	.	TRBJ2-1	TGCGCCAGCAGTTTAATCGGACCTGCCATGGTGGATGAGCAGTTCTTC	CASSLIGPAMVDEQFF
TRBV29-1	few	TRBD1	TRBJ1-5	TGCAGCGTTGCAGCCGGGACAGGGCCTAATCAGCCCCAGCATTTT	CSVAAGTGPNQPQHF
TRBV19	.	TRBD1	TRBJ1-4	TGTGCCAGTAGTGATGTGACAGGGACTAATGAAAAACTGTTTTTT	CASSDVTGTNEKLFF
TRBV12-3/TRBV12-4	.	TRBD2	TRBJ2-5	TGTGCCAGCAGTTTCCAGCGGGGTGAGACCCAGTACTTC	CASSFQRGETQYF
TRBV19	.	TRBD2	TRBJ2-7	TGTGCCAGTAGTATTGTGGGGGGGAACTACGAGCAGTACTTC	CASSIVGGNYEQYF
TRBV7-9	.	.	TRBJ2-2	TGTGCCAGCAGCTTAGCGAGCGGGGAGCTGTTTTTT	CASSLASGELFF
TRBV19	few	.	TRBJ1-2	TGTGCCAGTAGTGTGACAGTTAACTATGGCTACACCTTC	CASSVTVNYGYTF
TRBV4-3	.	.	TRBJ1-6	TGCGCCAGCAGCCAAGATAGGGCAGGGGTTTCACCCCTCCACTTT	CASSQDRAGVSPLHF
TRBV10-1	.	TRBD1	TRBJ2-2	TGCGCCAGTCAAAGACCGGGACAGGGGATACACCGGGAGCTGTTTTTT	CASQRPGQGIHRELFF
TRBV6-2/TRBV6-3	.	.	TRBJ2-3	TGTGCCAGCAGTCCAAGGGACAGCACAGATACGCAGTATTTT	CASSPRDSTDTQYF